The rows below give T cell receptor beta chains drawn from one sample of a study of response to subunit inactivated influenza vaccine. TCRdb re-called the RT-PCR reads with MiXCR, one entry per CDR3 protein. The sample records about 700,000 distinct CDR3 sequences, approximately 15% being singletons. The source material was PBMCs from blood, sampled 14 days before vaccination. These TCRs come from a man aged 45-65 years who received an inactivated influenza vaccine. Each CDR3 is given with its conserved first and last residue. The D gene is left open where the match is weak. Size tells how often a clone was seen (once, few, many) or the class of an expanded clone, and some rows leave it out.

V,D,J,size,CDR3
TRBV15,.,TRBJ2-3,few,CATSRVSRTDTQYF
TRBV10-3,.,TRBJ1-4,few,CAISESKISEKLFF
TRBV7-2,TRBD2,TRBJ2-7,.,CASSLRSGSGIGYEQYF
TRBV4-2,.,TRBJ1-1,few,CASRVDRNTEAFF
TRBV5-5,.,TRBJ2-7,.,CASSVTLRYEQYF
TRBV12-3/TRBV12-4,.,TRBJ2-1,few,CASSTRDSSYNEQFF
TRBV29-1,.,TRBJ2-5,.,CSVVAGTAQYF
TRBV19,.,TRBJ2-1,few,CASSMGTDSYNEQFF
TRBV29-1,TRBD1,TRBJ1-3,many,CSALSGTGWAGNTIYF
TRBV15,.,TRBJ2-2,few,CATSRVGGSGELFF
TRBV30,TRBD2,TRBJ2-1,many,CAWSKKGTSRNEQFF
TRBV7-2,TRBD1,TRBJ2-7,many,CASSRTGDSYEQYF
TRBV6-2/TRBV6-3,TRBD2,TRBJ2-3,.,CASSHQGPGLAAKDTQYF
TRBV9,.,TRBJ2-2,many,CASSVDGAGELFF
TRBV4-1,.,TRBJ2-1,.,CASSQDHGNEQFF
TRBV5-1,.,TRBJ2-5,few,CASSRSGDRQETQYF
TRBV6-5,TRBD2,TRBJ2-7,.,CASSYSWGGSMFEQYF
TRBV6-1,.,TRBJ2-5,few,CASSETPRETQYF
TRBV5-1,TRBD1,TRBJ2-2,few,CASRPPGQGNTGELFF
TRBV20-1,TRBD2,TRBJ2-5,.,CSASLSGEGTQYF
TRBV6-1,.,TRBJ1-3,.,CASRQMRGLSGNTIYF
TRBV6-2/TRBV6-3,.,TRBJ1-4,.,CASRRGQTNEKLFF
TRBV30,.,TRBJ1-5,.,CAWSVSWDQPQHF
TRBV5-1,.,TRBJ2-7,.,CASSPDSTRDYEQYF
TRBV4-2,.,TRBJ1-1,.,CASSQDLGVPFF
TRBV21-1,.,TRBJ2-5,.,CASSKASGGTRETQYF
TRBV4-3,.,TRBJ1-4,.,CASSQAQATNEKLFF
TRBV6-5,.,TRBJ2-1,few,CASSYHGGYNEQFF
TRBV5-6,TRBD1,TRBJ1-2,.,CASSLWTGVYGYTF
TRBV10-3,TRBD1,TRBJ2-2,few,CAARTDRSGELFF
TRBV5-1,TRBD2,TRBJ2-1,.,CASSLAVTSGTHEQFF
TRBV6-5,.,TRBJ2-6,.,CASSYLIRFTGANVLTF
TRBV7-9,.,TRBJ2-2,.,CASSQRRGQTGELFF
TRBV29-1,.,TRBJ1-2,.,CSVGTGTNYGYTF
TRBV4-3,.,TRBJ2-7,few,CASSQDSNYEQYF
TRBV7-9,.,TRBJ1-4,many,CASSSEGHEKLFF
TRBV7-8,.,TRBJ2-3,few,CASSHGGPRIDTQYF
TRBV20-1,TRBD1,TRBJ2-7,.,CSARGAGGFTYEQYF
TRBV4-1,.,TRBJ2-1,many,CASSQEPVGAHSYNEQFF
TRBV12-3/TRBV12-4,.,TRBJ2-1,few,CASMGGPGEQFF
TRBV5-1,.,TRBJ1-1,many,CASSLEGRVYTEAFF
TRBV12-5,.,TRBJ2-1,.,CASGNVRGSSYNEQFF
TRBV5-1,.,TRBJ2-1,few,CASSLVSGESYNEQFF
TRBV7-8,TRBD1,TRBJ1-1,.,CASSLANRGTEAFF
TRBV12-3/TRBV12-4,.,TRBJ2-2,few,CASSLEWSTGELFF
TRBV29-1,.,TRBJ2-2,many,CSALPSRGELFF
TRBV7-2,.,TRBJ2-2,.,CASSLSIGGGPGELFF
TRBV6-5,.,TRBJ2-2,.,CASSYHAPTGELFF
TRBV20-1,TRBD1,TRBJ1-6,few,CSARATTGNNSPLHF
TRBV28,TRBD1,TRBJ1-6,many,CASSNGQGVSGNSPLHF
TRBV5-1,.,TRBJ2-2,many,CASSLVATGELFF
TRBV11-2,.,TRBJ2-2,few,CASSHSFGRGGPGELFF
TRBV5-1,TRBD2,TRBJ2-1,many,CASSLGTSNEQFF
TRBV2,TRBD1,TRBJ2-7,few,CASTGGQGIYYEQYF
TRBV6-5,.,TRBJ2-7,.,CASSYRREQYF
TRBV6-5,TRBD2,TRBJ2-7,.,CASSYSSGGYEQYF
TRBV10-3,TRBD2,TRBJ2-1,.,CAISGRWASGSDEQFF
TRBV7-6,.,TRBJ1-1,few,CASSSGQTEAFF
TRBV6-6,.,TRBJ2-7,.,CASSYAAYEQYF
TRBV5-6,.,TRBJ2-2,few,CASSSLDSNTGELFF